The 14 T cell receptor beta chains below come from one sample, sequenced in a study of T cells in women clearing cervical HPV infection. Profiled with immunoSEQ multiplex PCR; TCRdb holds only in-frame clones, not every one. This sample's table reports around 30,000 clones. Sequenced material: blood buffy coat. The receptor source for this set is a woman aged 18 to 75 with a cervical HPV16 infection that either progressed to CIN3+ or cleared (not recorded which).

To note about this clone: The CDR3 end lies 3 residues beyond the end of the read and is filled in from the germline J gene. The rearrangement links TRBV7-3 to TRBJ2-7; unclear D gene. V was trimmed by 2 bases and J by 6 bases, leaving 8 bases between them. Looked up from germline, CDR1 is SGHTA and CDR2 is FQGTGA. The CDR3 spans 12 residues. CDR3 DNA (partial): TGTGCCAGCAGCTTAGGCTTTGGCGAG. It codes for CASSLGFGE. The CDR3 as a whole reads CASSLGFGEQYF. The full variable domain, its missing parts supplied by reference TRBV7-3 and TRBJ2-7, is GAGVSQTPSNKVTEKGKYVELRCDPISGHTALYWYRQSLGQGPEFLIYFQGTGAADDSGLPNDRFFAVRPEGSVSTLKIQRTERGDSAVYLCASSLGFGEQYFGPGTRLTVT.

In regard to this clone: Sequencing ends 3 residues short of the CDR3 end; the germline J gene provides the rest. The chain has TRBV11-2 and TRBJ2-5; 7 bases line up with TRBD1. The CDR3 loop spans 14 amino acids. V gave up 5 bases and J gave up 3 bases; unmatched junction bases: 6. Germline CDR1 is SGHAT and CDR2 is FQNNGV. The covered CDR3 bases are TGTGCCAGCAGCCCAACCAGGGGGAAAGAGACC. Translating gives CASSPTRGKET. The entire CDR3 is CASSPTRGKETQYF.

A remark on this clone: The observed sequence ends 3 residues before the CDR3 terminus, with the missing tail filled in from the germline J gene. V is TRBV5-4 and J is TRBJ1-4, with TRBD1 as a possible D gene (5 bases). The CDR3 consists of 15 residues. V was shortened by 0 bases and J by 7 bases, with 13 bases between the two germline ends. Looked up from germline, CDR1 is SGHNT and CDR2 is YYREEE (reference sequence). Partial CDR3 DNA: TGTGCCAGCAGCTTGGCCGGTGCAGGGAGTGAAAAA. As protein: CASSLAGAGSEK. The CDR3 reads in full as CASSLAGAGSEKLFF.

This clone ranks as medium-sized in terms of frequency. The read ends 3 residues before the CDR3 terminus; that terminus is restored from the germline J gene. The chain couples TRBV20-1 to TRBJ2-3, with 8 positions matching TRBD1. The V segment lost 5 bases and the J segment 6 bases; nucleotides outside the gene matches: 7. CDR1 and CDR2 from the germline V gene are DFQATT and SNEGSKA (reference sequence). CDR3 length: 13 residues. This CDR3 is CSARSGGVDTQYF. Incomplete CDR3 DNA: TGCAGTGCTCGTTCAGGGGGCGTGGATACG.

CDR3 bases read: TGTGCCAGCAGAAGGGTTAGTGGC. It codes for CASRRVSG. The CDR3, in full, reads CASRRVSGYTF. V is TRBV6-7 and J is TRBJ1-2; D is ambiguous. The read is 3 residues too short to cover the CDR3 end, so that end is filled in from the germline J gene. TRBV6-7 is treated as an ORF (open reading frame) with a function not yet certain. CDR3 length: 11 amino acids. Trimming left V 6 bases short and J 7 bases short, with 9 bases between.

Comments on this clone: The read terminates 3 residues ahead of where the CDR3 ends, so the germline J gene completes it. This chain uses TRBV13 with TRBJ2-7; D is unresolved. V was trimmed by 2 bases and J by 6 bases, leaving 8 bases between them. Per the germline V gene, CDR1 is PRHDT and CDR2 is FYEKMQ (reference sequence). The CDR3 extends over 12 amino acids. The CDR3 is CASSLPPGEQYF. The CDR3 DNA, read in part, is TGTGCCAGCAGCTTACCCCCCGGCGAG.

Regarding this clone: The read is 3 residues too short to cover the CDR3 end, so that end is filled in from the germline J gene. The chain employs TRBV7-2 and TRBJ1-4, with D tentatively TRBD1 (6 bases). The CDR3 loop spans 14 amino acids. V lost 6 bases to trimming and J lost 7 bases, with 15 bases between them. Germline V gene lookup returns CDR1 SGHTA and CDR2 FQGNSA. This CDR3 reads CASSNWGQAEKLFF. The sequenced CDR3 bases are TGTGCCAGCAGTAATTGGGGGCAGGCTGAAAAA.

Partial CDR3 DNA: TGTGCCTGGACAGGGGGAAATAATGAAAAA. Translation gives CAWTGGNNEK. The whole CDR3 is CAWTGGNNEKLFF. The V and J genes are TRBV30 and TRBJ1-4; the match to TRBD1 covers 7 bases. Read sequence stops 3 residues before the CDR3 end, and the germline J gene provides the missing end. V lost 4 bases and J lost 4; bases outside the gene matches: 3. Germline CDR1 is GTSNPN and CDR2 is SVGIG (reference sequence). This CDR3 region has 13 residues. Full variable domain (rest looked up from reference TRBV30 and TRBJ1-4): SQTIHQWPATLVQPVGSPLSLECTVEGTSNPNLYWYRQAAGRGLQLLFYSVGIGQISSEVPQNLSASRPQDRQFILSSKKLLLSDSGFYLCAWTGGNNEKLFFGSGTQLSVL.

Worth noting for this clone: From the germline J gene comes the end of the CDR3, since the read stops 3 residues before it. The chain joins TRBV30 to TRBJ2-3; TRBD2 agrees at 16 bases. With V trimmed by 5 bases and J by 5 bases, 16 bases remained unmatched. CDR1 and CDR2 from the germline V gene are GTSNPN and SVGIG (reference sequence). This CDR3 has 19 residues. CDR3 residues: CAWAYPGLAGGPRGDTQYF. Incomplete CDR3 DNA: TGTGCCTGGGCCTACCCGGGACTAGCGGGAGGGCCAAGAGGAGATACG. The whole variable domain, filled in from reference TRBV30 and TRBJ2-3, reads SQTIHQWPATLVQPVGSPLSLECTVEGTSNPNLYWYRQAAGRGLQLLFYSVGIGQISSEVPQNLSASRPQDRQFILSSKKLLLSDSGFYLCAWAYPGLAGGPRGDTQYFGPGTRLTVL.

Comments on this clone: From the germline J gene comes the end of the CDR3, since the read stops 3 residues before it. The chain combines TRBV10-1 with TRBJ2-2; D is unclear. This CDR3 is built from 14 residues. The V gene's germline CDR1 is WNHNN and CDR2 SYGVQD (reference sequence). Deletions cut 4 bases from V and 0 bases from J, with 6 bases between. The covered CDR3 bases are TGCGCCAGCAGTGTATCCCCGAACACCGGGGAG. Its protein is CASSVSPNTGE. The CDR3 reads in full as CASSVSPNTGELFF.

About this clone itself: Read data end 3 residues before the CDR3 end; the end is taken from the germline J gene. This chain connects TRBV29-1 to TRBJ1-1; no definite D call. CDR3 length: 12 amino acids. Germline loops: CDR1 SQVTM, CDR2 ANQGSEA. V was shortened by 2 bases and J by 1 base, with 5 bases between the two germline ends. Incomplete CDR3 DNA: TGCAGCGTTGAACGCAGGAACACTGAA. Protein sequence: CSVERRNTE. The whole CDR3 is CSVERRNTEAFF.

Turning to this clone: With the read ending 3 residues before the CDR3 end, the germline J gene is used to fill in that end. The rearrangement uses TRBV6-1 and TRBJ2-1; the match to TRBD1 covers 10 bases. CDR1 MNHNS and CDR2 SASEGT come from the germline V gene. The CDR3 consists of 14 residues. The ends lost 7 bases at V and 7 bases at J; junction bases unmatched: 7. Here the CDR3 reads CASNEGQGLNEQFF. Partial CDR3 DNA: TGTGCCAGCAATGAGGGACAGGGGTTAAATGAG.

For this clone: The read ends 3 residues shy of where the CDR3 ends; the end is completed using the germline J gene. This chain uses TRBV13 with TRBJ1-6, with 8 positions matching TRBD1. V lost 5 bases, J lost 7 bases, and 4 bases stayed unmatched. This CDR3 has 14 residues. CDR1 PRHDT and CDR2 FYEKMQ come from the germline V gene (reference sequence). CDR3 DNA, as far as it was read: TGTGCCAGCAGCGACAGGGGAGGAAATTCACCC. As protein: CASSDRGGNSP. The entire CDR3 protein reads CASSDRGGNSPLHF.

About this clone itself: The CDR3 end lies 3 residues beyond the end of the read and is filled in from the germline J gene. This chain joins TRBV6-7 and TRBJ1-5, with 8 bases lining up with TRBD1. TRBV6-7 is known as an ORF, though its function is uncertain. With V trimmed by 4 bases and J by 5 bases, 7 bases remained unmatched. This CDR3 has 15 amino acids. The sequenced CDR3 bases are TGTGCCAGCAGTTCCACGGACAGGGTGGATCAGCCC. As protein: CASSSTDRVDQP. The full-length CDR3 reads as CASSSTDRVDQPQHF.